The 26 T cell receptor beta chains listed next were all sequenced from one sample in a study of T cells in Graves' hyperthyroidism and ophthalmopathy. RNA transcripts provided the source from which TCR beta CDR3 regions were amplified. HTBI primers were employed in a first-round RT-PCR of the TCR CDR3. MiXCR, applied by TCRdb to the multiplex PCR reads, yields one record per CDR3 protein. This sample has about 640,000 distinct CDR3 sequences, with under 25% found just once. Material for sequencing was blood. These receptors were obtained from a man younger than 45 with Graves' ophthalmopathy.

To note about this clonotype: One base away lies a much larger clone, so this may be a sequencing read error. The CDR3 sequence is CAGSEDLDSQPQHF. CDR3 DNA sequence: TGTGCCGGCAGTGAAGATCTCGACAGTCAGCCCCAGCATTTT. The V call is TRBV6-1, the J call TRBJ1-5, with D possibly matching TRBD1 (5 bases). The CDR3 consists of 14 residues. Germline-derived CDR1 and CDR2 are MNHNS and SASEGT.

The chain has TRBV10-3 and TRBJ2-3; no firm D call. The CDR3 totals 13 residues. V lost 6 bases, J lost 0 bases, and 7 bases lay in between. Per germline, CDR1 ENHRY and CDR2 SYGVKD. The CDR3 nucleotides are TGTGCCATCAGCGTAGGGAGCACAGATACGCAGTATTTT. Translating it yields CAISVGSTDTQYF.

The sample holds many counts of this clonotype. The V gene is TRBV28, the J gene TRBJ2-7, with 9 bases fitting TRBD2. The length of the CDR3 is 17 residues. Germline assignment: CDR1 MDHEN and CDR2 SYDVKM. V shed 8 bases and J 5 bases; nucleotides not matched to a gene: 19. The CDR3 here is CASAGQMISGSLHEQYF. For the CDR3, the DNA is TGTGCCAGCGCGGGACAGATGATTAGCGGGAGCCTCCACGAGCAGTACTTC.

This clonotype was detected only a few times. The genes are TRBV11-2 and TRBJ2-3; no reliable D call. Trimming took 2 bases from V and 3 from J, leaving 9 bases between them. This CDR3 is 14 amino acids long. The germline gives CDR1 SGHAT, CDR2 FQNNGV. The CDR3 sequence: CASSLWSRTDTQYF. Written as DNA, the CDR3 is TGTGCCAGCAGCTTATGGAGTAGAACAGATACGCAGTATTTT.

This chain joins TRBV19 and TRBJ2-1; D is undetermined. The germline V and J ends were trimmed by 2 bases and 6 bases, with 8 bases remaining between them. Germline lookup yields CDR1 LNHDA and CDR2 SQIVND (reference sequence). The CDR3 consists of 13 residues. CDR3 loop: CASSIKGLNEQFF. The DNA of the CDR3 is TGTGCCAGTAGTATAAAAGGCCTCAATGAGCAGTTCTTC.

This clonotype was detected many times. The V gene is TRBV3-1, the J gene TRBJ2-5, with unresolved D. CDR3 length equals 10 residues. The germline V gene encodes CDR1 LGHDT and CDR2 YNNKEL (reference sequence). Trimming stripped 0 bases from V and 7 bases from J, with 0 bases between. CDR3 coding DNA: TGTGCCAGCAGCCAAGAGACCCAGTACTTC. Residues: CASSQETQYF.

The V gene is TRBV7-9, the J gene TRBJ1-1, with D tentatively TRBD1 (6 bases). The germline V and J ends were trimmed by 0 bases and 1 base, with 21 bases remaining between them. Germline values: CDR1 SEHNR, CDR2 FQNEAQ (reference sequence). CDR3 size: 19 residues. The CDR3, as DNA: TGTGCCAGCAGCTTAGCGCTAAAGGGGGGGTTAGCGCGGAACACTGAAGCTTTCTTT. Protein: CASSLALKGGLARNTEAFF.

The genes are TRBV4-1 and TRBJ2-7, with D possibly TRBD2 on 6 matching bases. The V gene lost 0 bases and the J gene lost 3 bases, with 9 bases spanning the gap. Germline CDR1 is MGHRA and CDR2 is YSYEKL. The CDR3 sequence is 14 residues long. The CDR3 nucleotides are TGCGCCAGCAGCCAAGATGGAGGGGTCTACGAGCAGTACTTC. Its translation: CASSQDGGVYEQYF.

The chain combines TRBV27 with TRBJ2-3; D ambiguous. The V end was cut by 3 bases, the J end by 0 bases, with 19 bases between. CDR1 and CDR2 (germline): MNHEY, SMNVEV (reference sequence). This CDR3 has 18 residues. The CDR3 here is CASSLAPLDRESTDTQYF. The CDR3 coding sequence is TGTGCCAGCAGTTTGGCGCCTCTAGATAGGGAAAGCACAGATACGCAGTATTTT.

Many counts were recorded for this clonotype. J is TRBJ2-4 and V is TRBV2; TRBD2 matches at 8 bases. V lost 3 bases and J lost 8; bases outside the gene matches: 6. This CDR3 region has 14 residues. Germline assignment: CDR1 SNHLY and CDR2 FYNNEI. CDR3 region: CASSDSGGGDIQYF. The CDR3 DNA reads TGTGCCAGCAGTGACTCGGGAGGGGGAGACATTCAGTACTTC.

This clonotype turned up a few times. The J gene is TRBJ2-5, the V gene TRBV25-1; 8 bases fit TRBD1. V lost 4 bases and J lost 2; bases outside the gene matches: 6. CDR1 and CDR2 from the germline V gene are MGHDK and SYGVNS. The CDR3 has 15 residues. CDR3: CASSGRTGRQETQYF. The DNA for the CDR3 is TGTGCCAGCAGTGGCCGGACAGGGCGGCAAGAGACCCAGTACTTC.

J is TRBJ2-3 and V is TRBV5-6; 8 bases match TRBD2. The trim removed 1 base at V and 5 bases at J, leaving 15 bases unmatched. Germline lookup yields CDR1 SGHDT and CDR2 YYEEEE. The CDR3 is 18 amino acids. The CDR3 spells CASSLLGVSGTYLDTQYF. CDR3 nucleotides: TGTGCCAGCAGCTTGTTGGGTGTTAGCGGGACGTATTTAGATACGCAGTATTTT.

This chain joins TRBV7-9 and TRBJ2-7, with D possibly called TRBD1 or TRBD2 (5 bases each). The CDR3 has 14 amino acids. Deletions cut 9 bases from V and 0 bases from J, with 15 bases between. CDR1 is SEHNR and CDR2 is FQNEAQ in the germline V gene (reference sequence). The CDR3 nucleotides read TGTGCCAGTAATCCCGGGACGGCCTCCTACGAGCAGTACTTC. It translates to CASNPGTASYEQYF. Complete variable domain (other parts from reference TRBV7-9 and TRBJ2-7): DTGVSQNPRHKITKRGQNVTFRCDPISEHNRLYWYRQTLGQGPEFLTYFQNEAQLEKSRLLSDRFSAERPKGSFSTLEIQRTEQGDSAMYLCASNPGTASYEQYFGPGTRLTVT.

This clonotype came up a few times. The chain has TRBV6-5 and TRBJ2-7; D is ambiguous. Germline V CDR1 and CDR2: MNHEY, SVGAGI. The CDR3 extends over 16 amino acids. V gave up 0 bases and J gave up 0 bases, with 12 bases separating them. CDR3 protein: CASSYSSTVGSYEQYF. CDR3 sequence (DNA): TGTGCCAGCAGTTACTCGAGTACGGTAGGCTCCTACGAGCAGTACTTC.

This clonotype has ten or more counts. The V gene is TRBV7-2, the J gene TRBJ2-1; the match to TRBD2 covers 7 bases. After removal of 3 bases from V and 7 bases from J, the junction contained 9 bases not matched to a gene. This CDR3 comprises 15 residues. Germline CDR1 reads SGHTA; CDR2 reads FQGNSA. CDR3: CASSFEGGPYNEQFF. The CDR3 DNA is TGTGCCAGCAGCTTCGAGGGAGGGCCTTATAATGAGCAGTTCTTC.

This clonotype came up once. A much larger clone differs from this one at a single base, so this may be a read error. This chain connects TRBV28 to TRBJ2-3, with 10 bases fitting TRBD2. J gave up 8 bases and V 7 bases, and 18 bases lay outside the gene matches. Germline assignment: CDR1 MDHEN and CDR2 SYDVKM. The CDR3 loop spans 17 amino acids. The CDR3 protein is CASTITPGSGRMGTQYF. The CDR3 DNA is TGTGCCAGCACCATCACCCCTGGTAGCGGGAGGATGGGTACGCAGTATTTT. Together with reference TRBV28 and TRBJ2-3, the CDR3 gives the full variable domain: DVKVTQSSRYLVKRTGEKVFLECVQDMDHENMFWYRQDPGLGLRLIYFSYDVKMKEKGDIPEGYSVSREKKERFSLILESASTNQTSMYLCASTITPGSGRMGTQYFGPGTRLTVL.

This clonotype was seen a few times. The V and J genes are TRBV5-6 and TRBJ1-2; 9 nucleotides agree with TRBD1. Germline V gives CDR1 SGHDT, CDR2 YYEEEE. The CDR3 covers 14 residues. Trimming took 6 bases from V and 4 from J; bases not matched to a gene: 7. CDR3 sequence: CASIPTTGGYGYTF. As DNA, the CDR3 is TGTGCCAGCATCCCAACGACAGGGGGCTATGGCTACACCTTC.

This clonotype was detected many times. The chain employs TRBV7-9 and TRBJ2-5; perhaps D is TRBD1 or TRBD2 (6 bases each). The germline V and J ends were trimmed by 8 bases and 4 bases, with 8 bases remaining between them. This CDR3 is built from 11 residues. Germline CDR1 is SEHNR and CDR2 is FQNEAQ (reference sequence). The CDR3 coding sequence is TGTGCCAGCGAGGGGGGAGAGACCCAGTACTTC. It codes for CASEGGETQYF.

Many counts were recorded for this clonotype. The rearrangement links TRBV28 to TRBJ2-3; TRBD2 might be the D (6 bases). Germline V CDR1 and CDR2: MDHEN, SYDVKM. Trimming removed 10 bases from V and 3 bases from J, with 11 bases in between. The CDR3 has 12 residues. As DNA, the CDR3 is TGTGCCACGGGGACTTCTACAGATACGCAGTATTTT. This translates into CATGTSTDTQYF.

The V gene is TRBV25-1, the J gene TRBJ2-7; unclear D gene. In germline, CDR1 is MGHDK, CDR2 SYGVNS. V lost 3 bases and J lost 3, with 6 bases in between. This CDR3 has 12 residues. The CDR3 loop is CASSDMSYEQYF. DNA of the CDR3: TGTGCCAGCAGTGATATGAGCTACGAGCAGTACTTC.

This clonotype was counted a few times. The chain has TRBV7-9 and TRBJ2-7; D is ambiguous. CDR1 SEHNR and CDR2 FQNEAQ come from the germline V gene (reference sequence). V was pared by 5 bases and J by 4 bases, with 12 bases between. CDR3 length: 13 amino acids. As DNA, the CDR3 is TGTGCCAGCAGCGCAGTAGGGTATTACGAGCAGTACTTC. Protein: CASSAVGYYEQYF.

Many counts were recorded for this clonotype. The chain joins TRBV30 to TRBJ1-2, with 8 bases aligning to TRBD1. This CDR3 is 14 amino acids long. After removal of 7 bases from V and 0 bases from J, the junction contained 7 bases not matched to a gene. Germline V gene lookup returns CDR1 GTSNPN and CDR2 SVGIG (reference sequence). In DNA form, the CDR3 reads TGTGCCTTCCTAAGGACAGGGACTAACTATGGCTACACCTTC. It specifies CAFLRTGTNYGYTF.

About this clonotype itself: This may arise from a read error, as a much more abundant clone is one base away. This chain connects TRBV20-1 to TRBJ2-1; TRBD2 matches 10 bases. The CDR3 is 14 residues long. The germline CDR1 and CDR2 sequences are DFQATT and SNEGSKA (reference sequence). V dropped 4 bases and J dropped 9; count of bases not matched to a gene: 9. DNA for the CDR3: TGCAGTGCTAATCCCGGGACTAGCGATTTTGAGCAGTTCTTC. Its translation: CSANPGTSDFEQFF.

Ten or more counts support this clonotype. The CDR3 spells CASSHPARGTEAFF. CDR3 DNA: TGTGCCAGCAGCCACCCGGCAAGAGGTACTGAAGCTTTCTTT. This chain links TRBV28 with TRBJ1-1; D remains ambiguous. The V end was cut by 6 bases, the J end by 5 bases, with 16 bases between. In germline, CDR1 is MDHEN, CDR2 SYDVKM. This CDR3 region has 14 residues.

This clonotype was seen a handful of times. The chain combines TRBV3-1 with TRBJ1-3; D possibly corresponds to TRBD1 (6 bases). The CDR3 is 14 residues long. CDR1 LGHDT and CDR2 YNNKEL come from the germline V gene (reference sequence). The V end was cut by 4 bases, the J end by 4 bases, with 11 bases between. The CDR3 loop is CASSPQGRGNTIYF. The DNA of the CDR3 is TGTGCCAGCAGCCCTCAGGGGAGGGGAAACACCATATATTTT. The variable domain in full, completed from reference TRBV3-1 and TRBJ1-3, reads DTAVSQTPKYLVTQMGNDKSIKCEQNLGHDTMYWYKQDSKKFLKIMFSYNNKELIINETVPNRFSPKSPDKAHLNLHINSLELGDSAVYFCASSPQGRGNTIYFGEGSWLTVV.

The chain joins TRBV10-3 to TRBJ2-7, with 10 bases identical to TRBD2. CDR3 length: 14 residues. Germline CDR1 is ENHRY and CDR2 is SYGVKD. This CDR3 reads CSAGEREGRYEQYF. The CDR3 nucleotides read TGTTCTGCGGGGGAGCGGGAGGGCCGTTACGAGCAGTACTTC.